A selection of T cell receptor beta chains follows, all from one sample in a study of long-term antiretroviral therapy in people with HIV. Produced via immunoSEQ multiplex PCR; TCRdb's table is partial and in-frame only. The table lists tens of thousands of clones, about 95% of them singletons, with around 3% in the top ten. Source: unsorted PBMCs, taken 3.7 years after starting antiretroviral therapy. These receptors originate from a woman in her forties or fifties with HIV. The CDR3 runs from the conserved cysteine through the conserved F or W. The D gene is left open where the match is weak. The listing skips clone size in some rows; elsewhere it reads once, few, many or a size class.

v_gene: TRBV30; j_gene: TRBJ1-2; abundance: .; len: 13; d_gene: .; CDR3nt: TGTGCCTGGAGTGTGCCCGGGGCCCGGGGCTACACCTTC; CDR3aa: CAWSVPGARGYTF
v_gene: TRBV2; j_gene: TRBJ2-2; abundance: once; len: 15; d_gene: TRBD1; CDR3nt: TGTGCCAGCAGTGAGCACAGGGGCAACACCGGGGAGCTGTTTTTT; CDR3aa: CASSEHRGNTGELFF
v_gene: TRBV9; j_gene: TRBJ2-2; abundance: .; len: 16; d_gene: .; CDR3nt: TGTGCCAGCAGCGTAGGCGTTGGGCGAGAGGCCGGGGAGCTGTTTTTT; CDR3aa: CASSVGVGREAGELFF
v_gene: TRBV7-8; j_gene: TRBJ1-2; abundance: .; len: 12; d_gene: .; CDR3nt: TGTGCCAGCAGCTTAAGCAGGGTTGGCTACACCTTC; CDR3aa: CASSLSRVGYTF
v_gene: TRBV7-2; j_gene: TRBJ2-3; abundance: once; len: 11; d_gene: .; CDR3nt: TGTGCCAGCAGCTACATTGATACGCAGTATTTT; CDR3aa: CASSYIDTQYF
v_gene: TRBV6-1; j_gene: TRBJ1-1; abundance: .; len: 13; d_gene: .; CDR3nt: TGTGCCAGCAGAAAGCAGGGGAACACTGAAGCTTTCTTT; CDR3aa: CASRKQGNTEAFF
v_gene: TRBV4-2; j_gene: TRBJ1-1; abundance: .; len: 15; d_gene: .; CDR3nt: TGTGCCAGCAGCCAAGATCGGCAGGGCCGGAGTGAAGCTTTCTTT; CDR3aa: CASSQDRQGRSEAFF
v_gene: TRBV27; j_gene: TRBJ2-7; abundance: few; len: 12; d_gene: .; CDR3nt: TGTGCCAGCATGCGATTAGGGGGTGAGCAGTACTTC; CDR3aa: CASMRLGGEQYF
v_gene: TRBV7-9; j_gene: TRBJ1-1; abundance: .; len: 15; d_gene: .; CDR3nt: TGTGCCAGCAGCTTAGCGGGGGGCTTGAACACTGAAGCTTTCTTT; CDR3aa: CASSLAGGLNTEAFF
v_gene: TRBV6-6; j_gene: TRBJ2-1; abundance: .; len: 16; d_gene: TRBD1; CDR3nt: TGTGCCAGCAGTTATTCACAGGGGGTATCCTACAATGAGCAGTTCTTC; CDR3aa: CASSYSQGVSYNEQFF
v_gene: TRBV27; j_gene: TRBJ1-2; abundance: .; len: 18; d_gene: TRBD1; CDR3nt: TGTGCCAGCAGTCCTATACCTCTGGACAGGGGGCGGGGGTTACGCTACACCTTC; CDR3aa: CASSPIPLDRGRGLRYTF
v_gene: TRBV14; j_gene: TRBJ1-3; abundance: once; len: 19; d_gene: .; CDR3nt: TGTGCCAGCAGCCCCTACAGGCTTCGACAGAGGGTTACTGGAAACACCATATATTTT; CDR3aa: CASSPYRLRQRVTGNTIYF
v_gene: TRBV6-1; j_gene: TRBJ2-3; abundance: .; len: 16; d_gene: TRBD1; CDR3nt: TGTGCCAGCAGTGAAAATCAGGGACAGGGAGCAGATACGCAGTATTTT; CDR3aa: CASSENQGQGADTQYF
v_gene: TRBV10-3; j_gene: TRBJ1-6; abundance: .; len: 15; d_gene: .; CDR3nt: TGTGCCATCAGTGTTGGTATAGGCGATAATTCACCCCTCCACTTT; CDR3aa: CAISVGIGDNSPLHF
v_gene: TRBV14; j_gene: TRBJ2-1; abundance: .; len: 17; d_gene: TRBD2; CDR3nt: TGTGCCAGCAGCCAGGACTATAGCGGGGGCAGGTACAATGAGCAGTTCTTC; CDR3aa: CASSQDYSGGRYNEQFF
v_gene: TRBV27; j_gene: TRBJ1-2; abundance: .; len: 15; d_gene: TRBD1; CDR3nt: TGTGCCAGCAGGTTTCGGGACAGGGGGCTCTATGGCTACACCTTC; CDR3aa: CASRFRDRGLYGYTF
v_gene: TRBV10-3; j_gene: TRBJ2-7; abundance: once; len: 13; d_gene: TRBD1; CDR3nt: TGTGCCATCAGTCCGGGACAGGGGAGCGAGCAGTACTTC; CDR3aa: CAISPGQGSEQYF
v_gene: TRBV19; j_gene: TRBJ2-5; abundance: once; len: 15; d_gene: .; CDR3nt: TGTGCCAGTAGTACCCAAGAGGGGGGCCAAGAGACCCAGTACTTC; CDR3aa: CASSTQEGGQETQYF
v_gene: TRBV11-3; j_gene: TRBJ2-7; abundance: .; len: 15; d_gene: .; CDR3nt: TGTGCCAGCAGCCTCGGGGCAGCCGACGACTACGAGCAGTACTTC; CDR3aa: CASSLGAADDYEQYF
v_gene: TRBV5-4; j_gene: TRBJ1-6; abundance: .; len: 16; d_gene: .; CDR3nt: TGTGCCAGCAGCTTGATCCCGAGCTCCTATAATTCACCCCTCCACTTT; CDR3aa: CASSLIPSSYNSPLHF
v_gene: TRBV6-1; j_gene: TRBJ2-7; abundance: once; len: 16; d_gene: TRBD2; CDR3nt: TGTGCCAGCAGTGAAGAAAGACTAGCGGGGAAATACGAGCAGTACTTC; CDR3aa: CASSEERLAGKYEQYF
v_gene: TRBV10-3; j_gene: TRBJ2-3; abundance: .; len: 15; d_gene: .; CDR3nt: TGTGCCATCAGTGAGTCGATGCGTTTAGGGAATACGCAGTATTTT; CDR3aa: CAISESMRLGNTQYF
v_gene: TRBV5-4; j_gene: TRBJ2-7; abundance: once; len: 15; d_gene: TRBD2; CDR3nt: TGTGCCAGCAGCCCGAGGCGGGGGGGCTCCCACGAGCAGTACTTC; CDR3aa: CASSPRRGGSHEQYF
v_gene: TRBV10-3; j_gene: TRBJ2-7; abundance: .; len: 14; d_gene: TRBD1; CDR3nt: TGTGCCATCAGTGCGGACAGGGAAGTCTACGAGCAGTACTTC; CDR3aa: CAISADREVYEQYF
v_gene: TRBV4-1; j_gene: TRBJ2-2; abundance: .; len: 13; d_gene: .; CDR3nt: TGCGCCAGCAGCCACACGAACACCGGGGAGCTGTTTTTT; CDR3aa: CASSHTNTGELFF
v_gene: TRBV9; j_gene: TRBJ2-6; abundance: .; len: 21; d_gene: .; CDR3nt: TGTGCCAGCAGCGTACCCGACGCGCTCTCTGGGCAGAGCTCTGGGGCCAACGTCCTGACTTTC; CDR3aa: CASSVPDALSGQSSGANVLTF
v_gene: TRBV6-5; j_gene: TRBJ1-1; abundance: .; len: 14; d_gene: TRBD1; CDR3nt: TGTGCCAGCAGTTACGGACAGGGGATCACTGAAGCTTTCTTT; CDR3aa: CASSYGQGITEAFF
v_gene: TRBV5-1; j_gene: TRBJ2-7; abundance: .; len: 13; d_gene: .; CDR3nt: TGCGCCAGCAGCCGGGACGGAGCCTACGAGCAGTACTTC; CDR3aa: CASSRDGAYEQYF